This T cell receptor (beta chain) originates from a study of memory CD4+ T cells and cytomegalovirus serostatus. Overall study: Of the healthy Belgian adults, 9 or 10 were CMV seropositive and approximately 25 seronegative.

Single viable CD3+CD4+CD8-CD45RO+ cells were sorted as the memory CD4+ T cells. CMV serostatus came from serum IgG against pp150, pp28, p38, p52. How the authors handled the data: After removing out-of-frame reads, under 2.5 million distinct TCRbeta sequences remained. Generated by immunoSEQ multiplex PCR, the TCRdb table keeps only in-frame clones and is missing some. The D gene and trimming were derived from the DNA, and the V and J assignments and clone size from that table. Here the sample spans under 80,000 clones, around 78% being singletons. There are 14 residues in the CDR3. Trimming took 3 bases from V and 6 from J, leaving 14 bases between them. Germline V gene sequence: CDR1 MNHNS, CDR2 SASEGT.

This chain connects TRBV6-1 to TRBJ1-2; D is undetermined. The sequence came from an adult in good health and CMV-seropositive. Sequencing was carried out using memory CD4+ T cells from blood. The CDR3 nucleotides are TGTGCCAGCAGTGATCGGAGAGGAGAGAATGGCTACACCTTC. This encodes CASSDRRGENGYTF.